This TCR beta chain was sequenced during a study of blood T cell repertoires in COVID-19. Study-level background: The samples span acute and convalescent COVID-19 from the United States, Italy and Spain. T cells, B-cell-depleted T cells, or PBMCs provided the cDNA or gDNA that served as material.

V lost 5 bases and J lost 8, with 12 bases in between. In germline, CDR1 is MRHNA, CDR2 SNTAGT. This CDR3 contains 12 residues. Source study methods: Nucleated cell counts were estimated from reference gene primer amplification. Libraries were prepared by immunoSEQ multiplex PCR; TCRdb keeps only in-frame clonotypes and omits some of them. V, J and clone size reflect that table, while D and trimming were determined from the DNA. The sample includes 250,000 or so clones, 85% to 90% of them seen just once. The rearrangement uses TRBV6-4 and TRBJ1-2, with D unresolved. The receptor was derived from a woman between 40 and 55 years old who had recovered from COVID-19. Specimen: peripheral blood. CDR3 loop: CASSTTSGGYTF. CDR3 DNA sequence: TGTGCCAGCAGTACAACGTCGGGAGGCTACACCTTC.